This T cell receptor (beta chain) appears in the sequencing data of a study of cytomegalovirus exposure and HLA in healthy donors. Whole-study findings and limits: Common viral pathogens were later found to be apparently linked to several of the most significant clusters. Relative to equally common others, HLA-associated TCR beta chains showed greater clonal expansion in a later analysis.

PCR amplification relied on 60 Vbeta primers (plus 13 Jbeta primers). Assay: immunoSEQ multiplex PCR; the TCRdb copy retains only in-frame clones and omits some. The repertoire holds roughly 220,000 clones, with more than 65% as singletons. With respect to this clone: Its target is not known.

The V gene's germline CDR1 is MNHNY and CDR2 SVGAGI (reference sequence). Trimming shortened V by 3 bases and J by 6 bases, and 8 bases separated the two germline ends. CDR3 length: 12 residues. This chain uses TRBV6-6 with TRBJ1-1; possible D gene TRBD1, 5 bases. The TCR comes from a woman aged 30 to 39 in good health and CMV-seronegative. Sequencing was carried out using PBMCs. The DNA for the CDR3 is TGTGCCAGCAGTTATTCAGGGCCTGAAGCTTTCTTT. Protein product: CASSYSGPEAFF.